What follows describes a single T cell receptor (beta chain). This entry belongs to a study of blood T cell repertoires in COVID-19. Study context: Material from acute and convalescent COVID-19 was sourced from the United States, Italy and Spain. PBMCs, B-cell-depleted T cells, or T cells were the source of the cDNA or gDNA that made up the material.

The data were produced by immunoSEQ multiplex PCR, yet TCRdb's version contains in-frame clones alone and is incomplete. The sample has about 100,000 clones, 65% to 80% seen once. This clonotype originated in a man aged 65-85 years with active or convalescent COVID-19. Sample: peripheral blood.

As DNA, the CDR3 is TGTGCCAGCAGTTTGAGCATCTATGGCTACACCTTC. This encodes CASSLSIYGYTF. The genes are TRBV28 and TRBJ1-2; no clear D gene. Looked up from germline, CDR1 is MDHEN and CDR2 is SYDVKM. Trimming took 3 bases from V and 4 from J, leaving 6 bases between them. This CDR3 comprises 12 residues.